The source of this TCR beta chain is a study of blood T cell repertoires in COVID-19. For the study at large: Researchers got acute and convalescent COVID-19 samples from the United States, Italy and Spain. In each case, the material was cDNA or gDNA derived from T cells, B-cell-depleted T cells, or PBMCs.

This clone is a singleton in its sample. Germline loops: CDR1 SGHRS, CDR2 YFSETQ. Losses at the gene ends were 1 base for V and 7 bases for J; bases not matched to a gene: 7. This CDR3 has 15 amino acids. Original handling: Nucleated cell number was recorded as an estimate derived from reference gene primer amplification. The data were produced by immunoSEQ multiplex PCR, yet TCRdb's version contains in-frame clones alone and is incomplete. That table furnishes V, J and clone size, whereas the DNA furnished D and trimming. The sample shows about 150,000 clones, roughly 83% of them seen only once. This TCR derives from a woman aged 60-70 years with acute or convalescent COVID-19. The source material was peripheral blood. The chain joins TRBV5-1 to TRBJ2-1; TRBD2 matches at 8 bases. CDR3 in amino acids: CASSLTAGGGNEQFF. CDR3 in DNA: TGCGCCAGCAGCTTGACGGCGGGGGGCGGGAATGAGCAGTTCTTC.